This T cell receptor (beta chain) was recorded in a study of T-cell reconstitution after alpha-beta-depleted transplantation in children. Whole-study findings and limits: Reportedly, roughly two months post-transplant, alpha-beta T cells arose from several hundred expanded graft clones. From surviving recipient T cells and thymic progenitors came the high day-60 TCRbeta diversity observed in some patients.

Preparing the TCRbeta library involved the use of unique molecular identifiers. MiXCR, applied by TCRdb to the PCR reads, yields one record per CDR3 protein. The sample lists approximately 110,000 distinct CDR3 sequences, about a tenth occurring once. With respect to this clonotype: No antigen is known for it.

Between the trimmed V and J ends, which lost 2 bases and 8 bases, there was a span of 16 bases. CDR3 size: 14 residues. Germline V gene sequence: CDR1 SGHRS, CDR2 YFSETQ. This specimen was PBMCs, taken before TCRalphabeta/CD19-depleted stem cell transplant. The V and J genes are TRBV5-1 and TRBJ1-1; D might be TRBD1 (5 bases). The clonotype was recovered from a boy aged 2 to 10 with acute lymphoblastic leukemia, due to receive a stem cell transplant. The chain's CDR3 is CASSFLGSGAEAFF. DNA of the CDR3: TGCGCCAGCAGCTTTCTGGGAAGTGGGGCAGAAGCTTTCTTT.